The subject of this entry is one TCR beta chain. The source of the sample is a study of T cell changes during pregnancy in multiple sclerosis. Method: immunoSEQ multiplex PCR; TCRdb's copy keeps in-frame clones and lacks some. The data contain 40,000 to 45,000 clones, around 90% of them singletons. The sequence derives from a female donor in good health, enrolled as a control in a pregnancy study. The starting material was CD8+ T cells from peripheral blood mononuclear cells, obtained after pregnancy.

This CDR3 is CASSIGSSNYGYTF. In DNA form, the CDR3 reads TGTGCCAGTAGTATCGGGTCATCTAACTATGGCTACACCTTC. The chain is built from TRBV19 and TRBJ1-2; D gene unclear. Germline V CDR1 and CDR2: LNHDA, SQIVND (reference sequence). The CDR3 consists of 14 residues. Trimming left V 3 bases short and J 0 bases short, with 8 bases between.